This paragraph reports one TCR beta chain. Its specificity is unknown. This sample stems from a study of T-cell reconstitution after alpha-beta-depleted transplantation in children. Findings and limits, study-wide: One year post-transplant, T-cell counts and diversity were largely derived from T cells produced anew.

Unique molecular identifiers were used in preparing the TCRbeta library. Using its own MiXCR run on the PCR reads, TCRdb lists one record per CDR3 protein. The data contain approximately 400,000 distinct CDR3 sequences, 15% to 20% of them seen just once; the ten biggest clones take up about 32%. The sequences come from PBMCs, mostly from graft donor cells, collected 360 days after TCRalphabeta/CD19-depleted stem cell transplant. The receptor's source is a boy under three years old who had a stem cell transplant for Wiskott-Aldrich syndrome, so the T cells may come from the graft donor.

The CDR3 protein is CASSLTGLGNIQYF. The CDR3 nucleotides read TGTGCCAGCAGCTTGACAGGGTTGGGAAACATTCAGTACTTC. The chain combines TRBV7-9 with TRBJ2-4; 7 nucleotides agree with TRBD1. Germline V gene lookup returns CDR1 SEHNR and CDR2 FQNEAQ (reference sequence). The trim removed 3 bases at V and 6 bases at J, leaving 5 bases unmatched. The CDR3 is 14 amino acids.